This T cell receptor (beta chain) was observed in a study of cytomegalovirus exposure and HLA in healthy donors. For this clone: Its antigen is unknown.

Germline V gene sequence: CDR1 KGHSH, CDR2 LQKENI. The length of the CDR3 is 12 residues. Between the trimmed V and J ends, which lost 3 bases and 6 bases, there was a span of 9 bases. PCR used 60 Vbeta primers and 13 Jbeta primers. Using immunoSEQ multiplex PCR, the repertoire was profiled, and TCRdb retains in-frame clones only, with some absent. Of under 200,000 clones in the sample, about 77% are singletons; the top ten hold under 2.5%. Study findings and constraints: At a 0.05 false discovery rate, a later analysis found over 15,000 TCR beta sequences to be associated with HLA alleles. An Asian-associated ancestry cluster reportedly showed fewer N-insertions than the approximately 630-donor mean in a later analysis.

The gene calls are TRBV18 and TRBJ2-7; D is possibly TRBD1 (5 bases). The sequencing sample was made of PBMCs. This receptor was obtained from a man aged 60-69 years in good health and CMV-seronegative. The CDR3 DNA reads TGTGCCAGCTCACCGCTTGGGGCCGAGCAGTACTTC. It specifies CASSPLGAEQYF.